Following are 2 T cell receptor beta chains from one sample sequenced in a study of T cell repertoires in cytomegalovirus infection. TCRdb analysed the reads with MiXCR anew, one entry per CDR3 protein. The sample lists fewer than 850,000 distinct CDR3 sequences; almost 30% were seen once. Which antigens these TCRs recognize remains unknown. Specimen: cultured CD8+ T cells from PBMCs, collected from culture after CMV antigen stimulation. The receptors here all came from a human donor in good health (CMV status not recorded). Some clones in this sample may be carry-over from other donors' samples.

This clonotype has a handful of counts. A junction boundary mismatches the germline segment, possibly from a read error. V gene TRBV2 combines with J gene TRBJ2-2; 8 positions match TRBD2. This CDR3 comprises 14 residues. Germline assignment: CDR1 SNHLY and CDR2 FYNNEI. The CDR3 region has the DNA TGTGCTAGCAGGGCAGCGGGGGACACCGGGGAGCTGTTTTTT. This encodes CASRAAGDTGELFF. Together with reference TRBV2 and TRBJ2-2, the CDR3 gives the full variable domain: EPEVTQTPSHQVTQMGQEVILRCVPISNHLYFYWYRQILGQKVEFLVSFYNNEISEKSEIFDDQFSVERPDGSNFTLKIRSTKLEDSAMYFCASRAAGDTGELFFGEGSRLTVL.

In this sample, this clonotype turned up a few times. The rearrangement uses TRBV12-3 or TRBV12-4 and TRBJ1-1; the D is unclear. V was shortened by 5 bases and J by 0 bases, with 13 bases between the two germline ends. This CDR3 is 15 amino acids long. The CDR3 loop reads CASSPPLGLNTEAFF. As DNA, the CDR3 is TGTGCCAGCAGTCCTCCCTTAGGGCTGAACACTGAAGCTTTCTTT.